This T cell receptor (beta chain) was captured in a study of beta chain features in type 1 diabetes. The CDR3 extends over 13 amino acids. Trimming shortened V by 9 bases and J by 5 bases, and 16 bases separated the two germline ends. Germline assignment: CDR1 MNHEY and CDR2 SMNVEV (reference sequence). As every portion of the isolated RNA was reverse transcribed, the sequencing read expressed TCRB transcripts. Naive, central memory and regulatory T cell samples came to a mean of approximately 3.57 million reads. Sequencing used immunoSEQ multiplex PCR; TCRdb keeps in-frame clones, though not all of them. Of some 900,000 clones in the sample, roughly 17% were seen once. Study-level results: People with Type 1 diabetes carried modestly yet significantly shorter TCRB CDR3s in all four CD4+ subsets.

This clone was found a few times. Its antigen is as yet unknown. The sequence came from a woman aged 18-29 years in good health. The sequenced material came from naive CD4+ T cells from blood. The chain recombines TRBV27 with TRBJ1-1, with D possibly TRBD1 on 5 matching bases. The DNA of the CDR3 is TGTGCCAGTCACGCAGGGTTTAAAACTGAAGCTTTCTTT. Amino acid sequence: CASHAGFKTEAFF.